The clone carrying this TCR beta chain was counted ten times or more. Its antigen is as yet unknown. This entry belongs to a study of T cells in Graves' hyperthyroidism and ophthalmopathy. Study information: Specimen type is peripheral blood, collected at initial diagnosis prior to any treatment. Study-level points and caveats: Peripheral blood also featured most of the thyroid clonotypes expanded above 0.001.

Stability of Graves' hyperthyroidism was defined as absent ophthalmopathy progression within 18 months. Uncontrolled infection, other autoimmune disease, pregnancy or lactation disqualified patients from enrolment. There were TCR beta CDR3 regions amplified from RNA transcripts. When the TCR CDR3 underwent first-round RT-PCR, the HTBI primer set was used. A single record per CDR3 protein comes from TCRdb applying MiXCR to the multiplex PCR reads. Among 340,000 or so distinct CDR3 sequences listed, around 20% were seen once. CDR3 length: 13 amino acids. Trimming cost V 5 bases and J 7 bases, with 9 bases left between them. Germline V gene sequence: CDR1 MGHRA, CDR2 YSYEKL.

This chain connects TRBV4-1 to TRBJ1-6, with D perhaps TRBD1 (5 bases). Sequenced material: blood. This TCR was sampled from a woman between 50 and 59 years old with Graves' hyperthyroidism. CDR3 in DNA: TGCGCCAGCAGCGAGGGGTGGAATTCACCCCTCCACTTT. Amino acids: CASSEGWNSPLHF.